The 26 T cell receptor beta chains presented below share a single source sample, sequenced in a study of OX40 agonist ivuxolimab in advanced cancers. Assay used: immunoSEQ multiplex PCR; TCRdb lists only in-frame clones, some missing. The repertoire includes about 93,000 clones, around 92% of them detected once, and 0.51% sits in the top ten. Sequencing used CD4+ or CD8+ T cells sorted from blood, obtained in a trial of the OX40 agonist ivuxolimab. These TCRs come from an adult with an advanced solid tumor such as melanoma, head and neck, liver or kidney cancer.

The V call is TRBV30, the J call TRBJ1-3; D not certain. The CDR3 loop spans 13 amino acids. Germline V lookup: CDR1 GTSNPN, CDR2 SVGIG (reference sequence). The germline V and J ends were trimmed by 4 bases and 0 bases, with 7 bases remaining between them. CDR3 sequence (DNA): TGTGCCTGGACCGCTGGCTCTGGAAACACCATATATTTT. Translating gives CAWTAGSGNTIYF.

The chain carries TRBV19 and TRBJ2-7, with D unclear. This CDR3 contains 13 residues. CDR1 LNHDA and CDR2 SQIVND come from the germline V gene (reference sequence). Between the trimmed V and J ends, which lost 0 bases and 2 bases, there was a span of 5 bases. The DNA for the CDR3 is TGTGCCAGTAGTATAGATAGGGCCTACGAGCAGTACTTC. Its protein product is CASSIDRAYEQYF.

The chain joins TRBV28 to TRBJ1-2; the D is unclear. The V end was cut by 7 bases, the J end by 4 bases, with 16 bases between. CDR3 length: 14 amino acids. Germline CDR1 reads MDHEN; CDR2 reads SYDVKM. CDR3 nucleotide sequence: TGTGCCAGCACAAGGAAGACCACTATCTATGGCTACACCTTC. This translates into CASTRKTTIYGYTF.

V is TRBV7-8 and J is TRBJ2-2; a possible D gene is TRBD2 (5 bases). This CDR3 has 18 residues. From germline, CDR1 is SGHVS and CDR2 FQNEAQ. The V end was cut by 2 bases, the J end by 0 bases, with 16 bases between. This chain's CDR3 is CASSLIVSEPTNTGELFF. As DNA, the CDR3 is TGTGCCAGCAGCTTAATCGTTAGCGAGCCCACGAACACCGGGGAGCTGTTTTTT. Complete variable domain (other parts from reference TRBV7-8 and TRBJ2-2): GAGVSQSPRYKVAKRGQDVALRCDPISGHVSLFWYQQALGQGPEFLTYFQNEAQLDKSGLPSDRFFAERPEGSVSTLKIQRTQQEDSAVYLCASSLIVSEPTNTGELFFGEGSRLTVL.

This clone came up once. This chain connects TRBV9 to TRBJ2-3; D not certain. The CDR3 covers 13 residues. Germline CDR1 and CDR2: SGDLS and YYNGEE. Trimming cost V 0 bases and J 5 bases, with 7 bases left between them. CDR3 nucleotide sequence: TGTGCCAGCAGCGTAGGTCCCAGAGATACGCAGTATTTT. Protein product: CASSVGPRDTQYF.

This chain uses TRBV19 with TRBJ2-3; TRBD2 aligns across 7 bases. V lost 7 bases, J lost 2 bases, and 9 bases stayed unmatched. This CDR3 has 15 residues. CDR1 is LNHDA, CDR2 SQIVND, per germline (reference sequence). The CDR3 region has the DNA TGTGCCAGTAACATGGGAGGGGCACTCACAGATACGCAGTATTTT. Its protein is CASNMGGALTDTQYF.

The chain carries TRBV30 and TRBJ2-7; a possible D gene is TRBD1 (5 bases). Germline-derived CDR1 and CDR2 are GTSNPN and SVGIG (reference sequence). Trimming removed 5 bases from V and 2 bases from J, with 10 bases in between. The CDR3 runs 12 residues. As DNA, the CDR3 is TGTGCCTGGCGCAGGGCCACCTACGAGCAGTACTTC. As protein: CAWRRATYEQYF.

This clone appeared a single time. The rearrangement uses TRBV2 and TRBJ1-5, with 7 positions matching TRBD1. This CDR3 has 14 amino acids. The junction had 8 bases not matched to a gene; V was cut back by 6 bases and J by 6 bases. The germline CDR1 and CDR2 sequences are SNHLY and FYNNEI. The CDR3 DNA follows: TGTGCCAGCAGCCTACAGACAGGGATTCAGCCCCAGCATTTT. Translated: CASSLQTGIQPQHF. Using reference TRBV2 and TRBJ1-5 for the parts outside the CDR3, the full variable domain is EPEVTQTPSHQVTQMGQEVILRCVPISNHLYFYWYRQILGQKVEFLVSFYNNEISEKSEIFDDQFSVERPDGSNFTLKIRSTKLEDSAMYFCASSLQTGIQPQHFGDGTRLSIL.

This chain joins TRBV5-1 and TRBJ1-2, with D possibly TRBD1 on 5 matching bases. Trimming pared 3 bases from V and 8 bases from J, leaving 11 bases between. Germline V gene lookup returns CDR1 SGHRS and CDR2 YFSETQ. CDR3 size: 12 residues. CDR3 loop: CASSSQGLGYTF. CDR3 bases: TGCGCCAGCAGCTCGCAGGGATTGGGCTACACCTTC.

The chain employs TRBV29-1 and TRBJ1-2, with TRBD1 identical over 10 bases. V was clipped by 6 bases and J by 10 bases; unmatched bases: 8. The CDR3 spans 12 residues. CDR1 SQVTM and CDR2 ANQGSEA come from the germline V gene. The chain's CDR3 is CSVASTGGSYTF. CDR3 DNA: TGCAGCGTGGCCTCGACAGGGGGCTCCTACACCTTC.

The V and J genes are TRBV13 and TRBJ1-1; no clear D gene. Per the germline V gene, CDR1 is PRHDT and CDR2 is FYEKMQ (reference sequence). The V gene lost 3 bases and the J gene lost 1 base, with 6 bases spanning the gap. The CDR3 totals 13 residues. In DNA, the CDR3 is TGTGCCAGCAGCTTGGCCCCGAACACTGAAGCTTTCTTT. It is translated as CASSLAPNTEAFF.

About this clone: The junction departs from the called germline gene at one end, perhaps through a read error. The chain couples TRBV7-7 to TRBJ2-1; TRBD1 aligns across 8 bases. CDR1 and CDR2 (germline): SSHAT, FNYEAQ (reference sequence). CDR3 length equals 17 residues. This chain's CDR3 is CASSLDRADRDLARQFF. CDR3 nucleotides: TGTGCTAGCAGCTTAGATCGGGCGGACAGGGACCTTGCCCGACAGTTCTTC.

The rearrangement links TRBV11-3 to TRBJ2-3; possibly TRBD2 for D (6 bases). This CDR3 has 16 amino acids. Germline CDR1 and CDR2: SGHNT and YENEEA. V gave up 4 bases and J gave up 2 bases, with 16 bases separating them. The CDR3 bases are TGTGCCAGCAGCTCCACCCTTAGCGGACTCACAGATACGCAGTATTTT. Amino acids: CASSSTLSGLTDTQYF. Full variable domain (outside the CDR3, taken from reference TRBV11-3 and TRBJ2-3): EAGVVQSPRYKIIEKKQPVAFWCNPISGHNTLYWYLQNLGQGPELLIRYENEEAVDDSQLPKDRFSAERLKGVDSTLKIQPAELGDSAVYLCASSSTLSGLTDTQYFGPGTRLTVL.

CDR3 sequence: CASSRGGDGYTF. CDR3 sequence (DNA): TGTGCCAGCAGTAGGGGGGGGGACGGCTACACCTTC. The chain carries TRBV27 and TRBJ1-2, with D perhaps matching TRBD1 (6 bases). The germline V gene has CDR1 MNHEY and CDR2 SMNVEV (reference sequence). The CDR3 length is 12 residues. V was cut by 5 bases and J by 8 bases, with 12 bases left in between.

The J gene is TRBJ1-2, the V gene TRBV6-5; D perhaps matches TRBD1 (6 bases). The V gene lost 7 bases and the J gene lost 8 bases, with 17 bases spanning the gap. The CDR3 extends over 13 amino acids. CDR1 is MNHEY and CDR2 is SVGAGI in the germline V gene. The CDR3 spells CASTQDRLGGYTF. Here the CDR3 DNA reads TGTGCCAGCACCCAAGACAGGCTAGGCGGCTACACCTTC.

The V gene is TRBV5-4, the J gene TRBJ2-7; D may be TRBD1 or TRBD2 (5 bases each). Germline CDR1 reads SGHNT; CDR2 reads YYREEE (reference sequence). The CDR3 totals 13 residues. V lost 4 bases to trimming and J lost 2 bases, with 10 bases between them. CDR3 in DNA: TGTGCCAGCAGCCGGGACGGAACCTACGAGCAGTACTTC. Amino acids: CASSRDGTYEQYF.

This chain uses TRBV19 with TRBJ1-5; tentative D call: TRBD1 (5 bases). This CDR3 region has 14 residues. CDR1 is LNHDA, CDR2 SQIVND, per germline (reference sequence). With 9 bases removed from V and 3 bases from J, the gap between germline ends came to 15 bases. In DNA, the CDR3 is TGTGCCAGAAAGAACCGACAGCTCAATCAGCCCCAGCATTTT. Residues: CARKNRQLNQPQHF.

The genes are TRBV6-5 and TRBJ1-3, with TRBD1 as a possible D gene (6 bases). The V end lost 6 bases, the J end lost 3 bases, and 12 bases lay between the germline ends. Germline lookup yields CDR1 MNHEY and CDR2 SVGAGI. CDR3 length equals 14 residues. The CDR3 protein is CASRSTGLGNTIYF. In DNA, the CDR3 is TGTGCCAGCAGATCTACAGGGCTTGGAAACACCATATATTTT.

This clone was detected only once. This chain uses TRBV6-1 with TRBJ1-3; no firm D call. V was pared by 0 bases and J by 3 bases, with 9 bases between. The germline V gene encodes CDR1 MNHNS and CDR2 SASEGT. This CDR3 region has 15 residues. CDR3 sequence (DNA): TGTGCCAGCAGTGAAGCCGCATTTGGTGGAAACACCATATATTTT. Amino acid sequence: CASSEAAFGGNTIYF.

The chain employs TRBV2 and TRBJ2-3, with D unresolved. CDR3 length: 11 residues. The ends were cut back, 7 bases at V and 2 bases at J, with 4 bases in the middle. Germline values: CDR1 SNHLY, CDR2 FYNNEI. DNA for the CDR3: TGTGCCAGCACGTACACAGATACGCAGTATTTT. This codes for CASTYTDTQYF.

The CDR3 coding sequence is TGCGCCAGCAGTGGGGTCAGCGCAGGCACAGATACGCAGTATTTT. Residues: CASSGVSAGTDTQYF. V is TRBV10-1 and J is TRBJ2-3, with D unresolved. The CDR3 consists of 15 residues. CDR1 is WNHNN, CDR2 SYGVQD, per germline (reference sequence). The V end lost 4 bases, the J end lost 1 base, and 12 bases lay between the germline ends.

In this sample, this clone turned up a few times. J is TRBJ1-2 and V is TRBV2, with D perhaps TRBD1 (5 bases). Germline V gene data show CDR1 as SNHLY and CDR2 as FYNNEI. The length of the CDR3 is 13 residues. V gave up 5 bases and J gave up 4 bases, with 11 bases separating them. The CDR3 sequence: CASSLDGTYGYTF. The CDR3 DNA follows: TGTGCCAGCAGTCTCGACGGGACCTATGGCTACACCTTC.

This CDR3 reads CASSHQTSGGFGEQFF. The CDR3 nucleotides are TGTGCCAGCAGCCACCAAACTAGCGGGGGGTTTGGTGAGCAGTTCTTC. The chain has TRBV5-4 and TRBJ2-1; 12 bases line up with TRBD2. The CDR3 has 16 residues. Losses at the gene ends were 4 bases for V and 9 bases for J; bases not matched to a gene: 11. Germline CDR1 SGHNT, CDR2 YYREEE (reference sequence). Supplemented by reference TRBV5-4 and TRBJ2-1, the full variable domain reads ETGVTQSPTHLIKTRGQQVTLRCSSQSGHNTVSWYQQALGQGPQFIFQYYREEENGRGNFPPRFSGLQFPNYSSELNVNALELDDSALYLCASSHQTSGGFGEQFFGPGTRLTVL.

The rearrangement joins TRBV2 to TRBJ1-1; 9 bases fit TRBD1. The V gene end was trimmed by 6 bases and the J gene end by 4 bases; junction bases not matched to a gene: 9. Germline V gene lookup returns CDR1 SNHLY and CDR2 FYNNEI. This CDR3 comprises 15 residues. CDR3 DNA sequence: TGTGCCAGCAGGGAACAGGGGGCGTTGGGCACTGAAGCTTTCTTT. Its protein product is CASREQGALGTEAFF. The whole variable domain, remainder taken from reference TRBV2 and TRBJ1-1, is EPEVTQTPSHQVTQMGQEVILRCVPISNHLYFYWYRQILGQKVEFLVSFYNNEISEKSEIFDDQFSVERPDGSNFTLKIRSTKLEDSAMYFCASREQGALGTEAFFGQGTRLTVV.

The rearrangement links TRBV6-6 to TRBJ2-7, with a possible D match to TRBD2 (5 bases). V was clipped by 0 bases and J by 4 bases, with 10 bases between them. The CDR3 spans 14 residues. CDR1 is MNHNY, CDR2 SVGAGI, per germline (reference sequence). The CDR3 coding sequence is TGTGCCAGCAGTTACTCGGGAGAACCGTACGAGCAGTACTTC. It translates to CASSYSGEPYEQYF.

The chain links TRBV6-6 to TRBJ1-1; tentatively, D is TRBD1 (5 bases). The V gene's germline CDR1 is MNHNY and CDR2 SVGAGI (reference sequence). V was pared by 2 bases and J by 7 bases, with 11 bases between. The CDR3 contains 13 residues. Here the CDR3 reads CASSYHHGGEAFF. CDR3 DNA: TGTGCCAGCAGTTACCATCACGGGGGTGAAGCTTTCTTT.